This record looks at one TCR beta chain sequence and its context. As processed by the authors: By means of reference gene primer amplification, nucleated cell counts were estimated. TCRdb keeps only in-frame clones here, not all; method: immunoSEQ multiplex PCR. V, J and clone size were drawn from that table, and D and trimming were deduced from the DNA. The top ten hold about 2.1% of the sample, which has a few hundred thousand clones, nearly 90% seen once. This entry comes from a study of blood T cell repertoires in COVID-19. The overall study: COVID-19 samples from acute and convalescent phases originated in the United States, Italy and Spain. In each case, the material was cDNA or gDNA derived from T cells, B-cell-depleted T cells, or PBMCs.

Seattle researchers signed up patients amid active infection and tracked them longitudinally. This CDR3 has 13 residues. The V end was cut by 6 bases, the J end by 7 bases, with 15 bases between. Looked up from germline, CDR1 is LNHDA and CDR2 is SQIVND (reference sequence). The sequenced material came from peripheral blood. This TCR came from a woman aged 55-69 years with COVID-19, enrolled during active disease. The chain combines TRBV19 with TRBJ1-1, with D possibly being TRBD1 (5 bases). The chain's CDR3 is CASRDRQRLEAFF. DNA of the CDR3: TGTGCCAGTAGAGATAGACAGAGACTTGAAGCTTTCTTT.